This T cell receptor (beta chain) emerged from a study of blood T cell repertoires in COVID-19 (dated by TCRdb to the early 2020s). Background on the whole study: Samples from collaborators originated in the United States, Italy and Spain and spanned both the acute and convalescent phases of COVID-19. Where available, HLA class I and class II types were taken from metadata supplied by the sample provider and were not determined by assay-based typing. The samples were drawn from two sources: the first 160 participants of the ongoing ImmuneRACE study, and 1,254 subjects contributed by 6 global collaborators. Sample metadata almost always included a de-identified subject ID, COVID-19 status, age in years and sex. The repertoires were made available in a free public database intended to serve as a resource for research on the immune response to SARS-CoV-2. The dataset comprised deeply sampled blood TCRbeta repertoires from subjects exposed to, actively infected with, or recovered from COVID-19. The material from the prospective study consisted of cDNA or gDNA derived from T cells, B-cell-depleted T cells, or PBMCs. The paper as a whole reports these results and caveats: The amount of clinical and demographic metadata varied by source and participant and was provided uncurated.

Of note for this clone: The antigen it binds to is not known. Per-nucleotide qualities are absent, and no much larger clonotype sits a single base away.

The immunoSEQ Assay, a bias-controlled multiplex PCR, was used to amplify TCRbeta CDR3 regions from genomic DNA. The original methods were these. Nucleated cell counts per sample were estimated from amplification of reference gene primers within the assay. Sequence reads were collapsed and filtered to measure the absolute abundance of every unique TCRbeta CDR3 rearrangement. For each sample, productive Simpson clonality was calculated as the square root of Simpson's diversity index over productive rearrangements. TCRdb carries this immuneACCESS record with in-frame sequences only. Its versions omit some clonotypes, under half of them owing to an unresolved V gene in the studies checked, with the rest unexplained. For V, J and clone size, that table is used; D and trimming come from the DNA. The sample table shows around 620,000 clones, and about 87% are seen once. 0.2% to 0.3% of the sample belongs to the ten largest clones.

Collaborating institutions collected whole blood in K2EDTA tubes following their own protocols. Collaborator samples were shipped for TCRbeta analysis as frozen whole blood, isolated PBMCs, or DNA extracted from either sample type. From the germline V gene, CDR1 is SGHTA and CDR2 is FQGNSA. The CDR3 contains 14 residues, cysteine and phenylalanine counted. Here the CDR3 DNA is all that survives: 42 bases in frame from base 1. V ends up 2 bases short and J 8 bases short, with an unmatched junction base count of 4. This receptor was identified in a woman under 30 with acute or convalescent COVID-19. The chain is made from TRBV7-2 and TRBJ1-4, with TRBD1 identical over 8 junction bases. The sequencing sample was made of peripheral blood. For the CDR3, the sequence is CASSLSRGREKLFF. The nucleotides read TGTGCCAGCAGCTTAAGCAGGGGGCGCGAAAAACTGTTTTTT.